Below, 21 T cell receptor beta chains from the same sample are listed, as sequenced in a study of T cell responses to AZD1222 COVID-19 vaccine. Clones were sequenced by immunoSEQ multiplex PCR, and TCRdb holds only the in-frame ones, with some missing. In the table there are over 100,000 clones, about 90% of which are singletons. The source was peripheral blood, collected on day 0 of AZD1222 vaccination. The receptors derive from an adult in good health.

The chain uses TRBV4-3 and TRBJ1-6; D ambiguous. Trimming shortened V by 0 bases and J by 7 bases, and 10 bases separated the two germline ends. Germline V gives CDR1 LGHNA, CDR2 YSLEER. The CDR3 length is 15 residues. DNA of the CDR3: TGCGCCAGCAGCCAAGATAGGGCCAGCAATTCACCCCTCCACTTT. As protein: CASSQDRASNSPLHF.

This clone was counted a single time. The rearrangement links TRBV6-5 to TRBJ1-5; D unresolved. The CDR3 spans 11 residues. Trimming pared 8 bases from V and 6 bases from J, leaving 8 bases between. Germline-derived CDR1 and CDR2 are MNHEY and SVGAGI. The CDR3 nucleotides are TGTGCCAGCGGGAGGTTTCAGCCCCAGCATTTT. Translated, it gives CASGRFQPQHF.

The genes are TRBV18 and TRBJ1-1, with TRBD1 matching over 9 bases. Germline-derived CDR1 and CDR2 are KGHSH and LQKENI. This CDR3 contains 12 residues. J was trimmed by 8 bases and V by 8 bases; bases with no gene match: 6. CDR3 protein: CASALGQGEAFF. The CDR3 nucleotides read TGTGCCAGCGCTTTGGGACAGGGAGAAGCTTTCTTT. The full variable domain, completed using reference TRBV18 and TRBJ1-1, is NAGVMQNPRHLVRRRGQEARLRCSPMKGHSHVYWYRQLPEEGLKFMVYLQKENIIDESGMPKERFSAEFPKEGPSILRIQQVVRGDSAAYFCASALGQGEAFFGQGTRLTVV.

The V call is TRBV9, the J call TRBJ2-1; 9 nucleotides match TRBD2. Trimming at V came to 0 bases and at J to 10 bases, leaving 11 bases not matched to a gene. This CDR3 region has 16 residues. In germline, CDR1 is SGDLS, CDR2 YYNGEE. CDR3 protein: CASSVGSGRTKVEQFF. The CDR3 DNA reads TGTGCCAGCAGCGTAGGGAGCGGGAGGACCAAAGTGGAGCAGTTCTTC.

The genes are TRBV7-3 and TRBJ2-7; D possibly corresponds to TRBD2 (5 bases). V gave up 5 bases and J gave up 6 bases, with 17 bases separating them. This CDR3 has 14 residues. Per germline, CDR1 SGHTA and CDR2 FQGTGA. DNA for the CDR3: TGTGCCAGCAGCCCACGGGCGGGTTCGGGCGAGCAGTACTTC. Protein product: CASSPRAGSGEQYF.

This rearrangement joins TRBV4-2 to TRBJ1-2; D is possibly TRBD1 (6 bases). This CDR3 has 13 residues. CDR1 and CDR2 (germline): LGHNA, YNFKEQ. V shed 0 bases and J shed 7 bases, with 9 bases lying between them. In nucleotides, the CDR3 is TGTGCCAGCAGCCAAGAAGGGGGATCTGGCTACACCTTC. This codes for CASSQEGGSGYTF.

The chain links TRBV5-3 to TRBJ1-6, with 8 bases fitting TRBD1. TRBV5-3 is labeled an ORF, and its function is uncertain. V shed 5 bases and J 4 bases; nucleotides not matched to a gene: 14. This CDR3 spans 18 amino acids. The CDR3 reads CARRAAGGRESYNSPLHF. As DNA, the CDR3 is TGTGCCAGAAGGGCTGCAGGGGGCAGGGAGTCATATAATTCACCCCTCCACTTT.

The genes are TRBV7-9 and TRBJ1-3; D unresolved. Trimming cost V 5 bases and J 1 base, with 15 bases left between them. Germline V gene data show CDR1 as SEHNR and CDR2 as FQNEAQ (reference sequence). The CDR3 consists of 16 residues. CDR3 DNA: TGTGCCAGCAGCCCTACTCCTTTAAGGTCTGGAAACACCATATATTTT. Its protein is CASSPTPLRSGNTIYF.

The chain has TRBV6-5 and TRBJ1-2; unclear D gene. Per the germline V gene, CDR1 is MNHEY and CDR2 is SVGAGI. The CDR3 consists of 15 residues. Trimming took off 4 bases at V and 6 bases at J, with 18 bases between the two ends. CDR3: CASSSQTRARDGYTF. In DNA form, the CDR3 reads TGTGCCAGCAGTTCCCAAACTCGGGCGAGGGATGGCTACACCTTC.

The CDR3: CASSVAGSTEAFF. CDR3 coding DNA: TGTGCCAGCAGCGTAGCAGGGAGCACTGAAGCTTTCTTT. The V gene is TRBV9, the J gene TRBJ1-1; weak D call: TRBD1 (5 bases). There are 13 residues in the CDR3. With 0 bases removed from V and 4 bases from J, the gap between germline ends came to 7 bases. Looked up from germline, CDR1 is SGDLS and CDR2 is YYNGEE.

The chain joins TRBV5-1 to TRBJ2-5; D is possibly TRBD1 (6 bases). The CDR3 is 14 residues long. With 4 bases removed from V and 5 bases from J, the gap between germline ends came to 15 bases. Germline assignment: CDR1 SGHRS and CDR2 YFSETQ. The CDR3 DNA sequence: TGCGCCAGCAGCCCCACAGGGCCCGCGGAGACCCAGTACTTC. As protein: CASSPTGPAETQYF.

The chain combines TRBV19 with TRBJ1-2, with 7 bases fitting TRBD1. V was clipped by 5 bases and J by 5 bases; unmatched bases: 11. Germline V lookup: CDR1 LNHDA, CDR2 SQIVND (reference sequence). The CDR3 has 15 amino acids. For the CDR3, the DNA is TGTGCCAGTAGTCCCGGACAGGCGAGACTATATGGCTACACCTTC. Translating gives CASSPGQARLYGYTF.

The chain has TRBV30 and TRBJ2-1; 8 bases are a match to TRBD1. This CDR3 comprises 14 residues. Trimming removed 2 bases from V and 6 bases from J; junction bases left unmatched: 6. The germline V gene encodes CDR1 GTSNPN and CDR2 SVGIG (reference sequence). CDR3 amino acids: CAWSRQGALNEQFF. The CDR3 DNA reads TGTGCCTGGAGTCGGCAGGGGGCGCTCAATGAGCAGTTCTTC.

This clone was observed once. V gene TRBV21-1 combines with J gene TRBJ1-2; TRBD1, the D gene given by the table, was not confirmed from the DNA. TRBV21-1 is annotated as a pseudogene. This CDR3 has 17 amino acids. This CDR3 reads CASRPGTGGNDDYGYTF. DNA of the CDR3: TGTGCCAGCAGACCCGGGACAGGAGGAAACGATGACTATGGCTACACCTTC.

For the CDR3, the DNA is TGTGCCAGCATGGGGGCCTATTTGACCGGGGAGCTGTTTTTT. Amino acid sequence: CASMGAYLTGELFF. The rearrangement links TRBV2 to TRBJ2-2; TRBD1 might be the D (6 bases). The CDR3 runs 14 residues. V lost 7 bases to trimming and J lost 5 bases, with 14 bases between them. The germline V gene has CDR1 SNHLY and CDR2 FYNNEI.

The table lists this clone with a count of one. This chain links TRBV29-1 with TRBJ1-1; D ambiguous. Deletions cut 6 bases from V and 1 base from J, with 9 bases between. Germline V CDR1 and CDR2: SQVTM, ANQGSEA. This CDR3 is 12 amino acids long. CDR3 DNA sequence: TGCAGCGTAACCCCCCGGAACACTGAAGCTTTCTTT. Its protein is CSVTPRNTEAFF. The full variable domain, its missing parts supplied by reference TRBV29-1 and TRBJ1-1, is SAVISQKPSRDICQRGTSLTIQCQVDSQVTMMFWYRQQPGQSLTLIATANQGSEATYESGFVIDKFPISRPNLTFSTLTVSNMSPEDSSIYLCSVTPRNTEAFFGQGTRLTVV.

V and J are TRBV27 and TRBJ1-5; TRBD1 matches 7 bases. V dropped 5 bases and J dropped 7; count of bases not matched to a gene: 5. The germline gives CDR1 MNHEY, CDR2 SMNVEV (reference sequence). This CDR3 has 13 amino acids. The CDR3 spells CASSLHRGQPQHF. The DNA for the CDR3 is TGTGCCAGCAGTCTCCACAGGGGACAGCCCCAGCATTTT.

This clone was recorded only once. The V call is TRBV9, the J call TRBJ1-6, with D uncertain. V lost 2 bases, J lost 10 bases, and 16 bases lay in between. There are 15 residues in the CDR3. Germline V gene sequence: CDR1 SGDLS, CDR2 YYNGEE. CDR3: CASSVFGEGGSPLHF. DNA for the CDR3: TGTGCCAGCAGCGTCTTCGGGGAGGGAGGGTCACCCCTCCACTTT.

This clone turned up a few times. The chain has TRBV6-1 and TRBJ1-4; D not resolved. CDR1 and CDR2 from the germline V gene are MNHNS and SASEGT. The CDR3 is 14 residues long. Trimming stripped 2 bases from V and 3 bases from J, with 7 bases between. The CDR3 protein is CASSEQFPNEKLFF. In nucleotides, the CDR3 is TGTGCCAGCAGTGAACAGTTCCCTAATGAAAAACTGTTTTTT.

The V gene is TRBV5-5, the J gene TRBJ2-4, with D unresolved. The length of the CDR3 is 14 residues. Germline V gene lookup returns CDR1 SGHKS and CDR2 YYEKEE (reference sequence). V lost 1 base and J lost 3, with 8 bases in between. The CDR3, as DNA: TGTGCCAGCAGCTTGCCCTCCGACAAAAACATTCAGTACTTC. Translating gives CASSLPSDKNIQYF.

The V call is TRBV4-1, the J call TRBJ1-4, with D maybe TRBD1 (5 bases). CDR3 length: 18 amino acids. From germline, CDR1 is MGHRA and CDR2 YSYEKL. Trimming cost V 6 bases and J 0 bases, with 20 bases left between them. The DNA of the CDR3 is TGCGCCAGCAGGTCGGACTCCAGGGTGTCGACAACTAATGAAAAACTGTTTTTT. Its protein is CASRSDSRVSTTNEKLFF.